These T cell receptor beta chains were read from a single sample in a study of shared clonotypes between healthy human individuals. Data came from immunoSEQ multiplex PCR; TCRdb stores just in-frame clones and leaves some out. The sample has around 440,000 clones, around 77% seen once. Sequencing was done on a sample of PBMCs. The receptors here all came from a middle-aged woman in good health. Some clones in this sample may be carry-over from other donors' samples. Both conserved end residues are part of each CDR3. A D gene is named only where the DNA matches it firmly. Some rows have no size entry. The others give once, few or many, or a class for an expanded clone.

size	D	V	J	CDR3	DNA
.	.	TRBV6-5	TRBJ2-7	CASSYNGRGAYEQYF	TGTGCCAGCAGTTACAACGGACGGGGAGCCTACGAGCAGTACTTC
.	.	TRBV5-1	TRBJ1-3	CASSWTAGNTIYF	TGCGCCAGCAGCTGGACAGCTGGAAACACCATATATTTT
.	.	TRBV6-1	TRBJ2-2	CASSPLLGSGELFF	TGTGCCAGCAGTCCTTTGCTAGGCTCCGGGGAGCTGTTTTTT
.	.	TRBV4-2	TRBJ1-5	CASSQLIGQPQHF	TGTGCCAGCAGCCAGCTGATTGGGCAGCCCCAGCATTTT
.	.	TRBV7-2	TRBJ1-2	CASSPEANYGYTF	TGTGCCAGCAGCCCCGAGGCTAACTATGGCTACACCTTC
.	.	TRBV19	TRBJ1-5	CASSIDLGPSRDAQHF	TGTGCCAGTAGTATAGATCTAGGGCCCTCAAGGGATGCTCAGCATTTT
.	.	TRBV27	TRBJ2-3	CASSRGTYSTDTQYF	TGTGCCAGCAGCCGCGGGACTTATAGCACAGATACGCAGTATTTT
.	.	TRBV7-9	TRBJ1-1	CASRRTVYPEAFF	TGTGCCAGCAGAAGGACAGTCTACCCTGAAGCTTTCTTT
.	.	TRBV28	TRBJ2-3	CAIRDDYTDTQYF	TGTGCCATCCGGGACGACTACACAGATACGCAGTATTTT
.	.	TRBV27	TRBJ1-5	CASSLRAGLNQPQHF	TGTGCCAGCAGTTTAAGGGCCGGATTGAATCAGCCCCAGCATTTT
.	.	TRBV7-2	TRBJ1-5	CASSAIWEGDSNQPQHF	TGTGCCAGCAGCGCCATATGGGAGGGGGATAGCAATCAGCCCCAGCATTTT
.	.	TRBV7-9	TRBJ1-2	CASSLGAEGYGYTF	TGTGCCAGCAGCTTAGGGGCAGAAGGCTATGGCTACACCTTC
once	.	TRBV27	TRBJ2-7	CASKLNGATYEQYF	TGTGCCAGCAAACTAAATGGGGCCACCTACGAGCAGTACTTC
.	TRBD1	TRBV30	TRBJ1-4	CAWSHRGLLGEKLFF	TGTGCCTGGAGTCACAGGGGGCTGTTAGGTGAAAAACTGTTTTTT
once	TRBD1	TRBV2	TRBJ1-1	CANGQGGTEAFF	TGTGCCAACGGACAGGGGGGCACTGAAGCTTTCTTT
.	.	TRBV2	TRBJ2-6	CASKRGGANVLTF	TGTGCCAGCAAGAGGGGTGGGGCCAACGTCCTGACTTTC
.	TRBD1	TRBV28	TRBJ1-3	CASARTGGSGNTIYF	TGTGCCAGCGCGAGGACAGGGGGCAGTGGAAACACCATATATTTT
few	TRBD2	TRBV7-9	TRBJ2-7	CASSPRETSGYEQYF	TGTGCCAGCAGCCCCCGCGAGACTAGCGGCTACGAGCAGTACTTC
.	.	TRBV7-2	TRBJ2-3	CASSLVLGNTDTQYF	TGTGCCAGCAGCTTAGTCCTGGGTAACACAGATACGCAGTATTTT
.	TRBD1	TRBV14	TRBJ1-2	CASSQELQGAYGYTF	TGTGCCAGCAGCCAAGAACTGCAGGGGGCCTATGGCTACACCTTC